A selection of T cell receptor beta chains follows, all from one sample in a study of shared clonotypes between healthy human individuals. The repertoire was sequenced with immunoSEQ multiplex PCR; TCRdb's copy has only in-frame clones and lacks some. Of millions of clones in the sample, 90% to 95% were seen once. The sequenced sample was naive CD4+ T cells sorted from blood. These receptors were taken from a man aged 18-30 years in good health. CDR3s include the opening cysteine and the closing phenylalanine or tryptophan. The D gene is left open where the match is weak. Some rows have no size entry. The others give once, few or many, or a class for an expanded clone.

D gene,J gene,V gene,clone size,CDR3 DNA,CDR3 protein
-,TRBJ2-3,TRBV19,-,TGTGCCAGTAGTATGACTGGCGGGACAGATACGCAGTATTTT,CASSMTGGTDTQYF
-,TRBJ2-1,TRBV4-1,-,TGCGCCAGCAGCAGGGACGGGGCCTACAATGAGCAGTTCTTC,CASSRDGAYNEQFF
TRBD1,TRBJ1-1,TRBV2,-,TGTGCCAGCAGTGAAAGGAGGGGGCGCACTGAAGCTTTCTTT,CASSERRGRTEAFF
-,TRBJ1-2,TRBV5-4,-,TGTGCCAGCAGCTTGGTGGGGGGGCTCCAATGGTGGACCTTC,CASSLVGGLQWWTF
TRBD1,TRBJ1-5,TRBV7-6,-,TGTGCCAGCAGCTTAGGGACAGGGGCCTCCGCGGCCCAGCATTTT,CASSLGTGASAAQHF
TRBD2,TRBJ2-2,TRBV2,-,TGTGCCAGCAGCGGTGCGGGAGTTACCACCGGGGAGCTGTTTTTT,CASSGAGVTTGELFF
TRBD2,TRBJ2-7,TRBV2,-,TGTGCCAGCGGGGGACTAGCCCTCAACGAGCAGTACTTC,CASGGLALNEQYF
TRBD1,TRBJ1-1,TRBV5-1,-,TGCGCCAGCAGCATCCGGACAGGGGGCGCCTCTGAAGCTTTCTTT,CASSIRTGGASEAFF
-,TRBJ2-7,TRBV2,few,TGTGCCAGCAAGTACTACGAGCAGTACTTC,CASKYYEQYF
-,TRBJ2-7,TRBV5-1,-,TGCGCCAGCAGCTTGGGGCAGGATCCCTACGAGCAGTACTTC,CASSLGQDPYEQYF
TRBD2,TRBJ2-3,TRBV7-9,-,TGTGCCAGCAGCTTATCCCTACTAGCGGGAGCTATAGATACGCAGTATTTT,CASSLSLLAGAIDTQYF
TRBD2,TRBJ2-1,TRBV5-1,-,TGCGCCAGCAGCTTGCAGACTAGCGGGGTCAATGAGCAGTTCTTC,CASSLQTSGVNEQFF
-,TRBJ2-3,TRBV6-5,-,TGTGCCAGCAGTCGGGGGGCCTCAGATACGCAGTATTTT,CASSRGASDTQYF
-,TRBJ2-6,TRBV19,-,TGTGCCAGTAGTATATACGGGGTTAGCTCTGGGGCCAACGTCCTGACTTTC,CASSIYGVSSGANVLTF
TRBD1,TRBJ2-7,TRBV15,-,TGTGCCACCAGCAGAGAGGGGGGACAGGCCTACGAGCAGTACTTC,CATSREGGQAYEQYF
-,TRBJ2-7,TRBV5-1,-,TGCGCCAGCAGCCGCCAGCCCGGGTACTACGAGCAGTACTTC,CASSRQPGYYEQYF
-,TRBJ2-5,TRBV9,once,TGTGCCAGCAGCGTATCTGTCTCTTCGGAGACCCAGTACTTC,CASSVSVSSETQYF
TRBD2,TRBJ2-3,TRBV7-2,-,TGTGCCAGCAGCTTTAGCGGGAGAGGAACAGATACGCAGTATTTT,CASSFSGRGTDTQYF
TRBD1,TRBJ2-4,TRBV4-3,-,TGCGCCAGCAGCCAAGGGGGACAGGGGAACATTCAGTACTTC,CASSQGGQGNIQYF
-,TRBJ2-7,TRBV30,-,TGTGCCTGGATGGTCAGGGGATCCTACGAGCAGTACTTC,CAWMVRGSYEQYF
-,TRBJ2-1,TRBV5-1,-,TGCGCCAGCAGCTTGGGGGGTTTCGGCAATGAGCAGTTCTTC,CASSLGGFGNEQFF
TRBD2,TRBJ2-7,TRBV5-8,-,TGTGCCAGCAGCTTACATCGGACTAGCGGGACCTACGAGCAGTACTTC,CASSLHRTSGTYEQYF
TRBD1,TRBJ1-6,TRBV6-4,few,TGTGCCAGCAGTGACCCCGGGACAGGGGTCTCACCCCTCCACTTT,CASSDPGTGVSPLHF
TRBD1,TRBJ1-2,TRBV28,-,TGTGCCAGCAGTTTATTTTGGGGACAGACCCTGATCCAATTCTATGGCTACACCTTC,CASSLFWGQTLIQFYGYTF
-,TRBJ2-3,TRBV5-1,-,TGCGCCAGCAGCTTTTCAGGGGTGGGCACAGATACGCAGTATTTT,CASSFSGVGTDTQYF
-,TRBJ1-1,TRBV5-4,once,TGTGCCAGCAGCCTCGGGGTCAACACTGAAGCTTTCTTT,CASSLGVNTEAFF
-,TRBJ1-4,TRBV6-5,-,TGTGCCAGCAGTTACTCGACAGCCGGAAATGAAAAACTGTTTTTT,CASSYSTAGNEKLFF
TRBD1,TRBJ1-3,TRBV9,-,TGTGCCAGCAGCCCCTCTGGACAGGGTGGAAACACCATATATTTT,CASSPSGQGGNTIYF
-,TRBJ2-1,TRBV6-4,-,TGTGCCAGCAGTGACTCGGGGGAGCAGTTCTTC,CASSDSGEQFF
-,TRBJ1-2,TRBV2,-,TGTGCCAGCAGTGAAGAGGGAGGGGTTTCCTATGGCTACACCTTC,CASSEEGGVSYGYTF
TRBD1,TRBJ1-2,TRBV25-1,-,TGTGCCAGCAGTGGGGACGCGGACAGGAGATTTAACTATGGCTACACCTTC,CASSGDADRRFNYGYTF
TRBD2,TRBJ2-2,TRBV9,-,TGTGCCAGCAGCACGCGACTAGCCGCCAACACCGGGGAGCTGTTTTTT,CASSTRLAANTGELFF
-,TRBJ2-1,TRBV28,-,TGTGCCAGCAGTGCAATTGGGATCTACAATGAGCAGTTCTTC,CASSAIGIYNEQFF
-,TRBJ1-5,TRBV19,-,TGTGCCAGTACTTCCCAGATCCGATCGGTATCGGGCAATCAGCCCCAGCATTTT,CASTSQIRSVSGNQPQHF
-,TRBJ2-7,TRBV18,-,TGTGCCAGCTCACCATCTCTCACCTACGAGCAGTACTTC,CASSPSLTYEQYF
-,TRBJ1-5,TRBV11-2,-,TGTGCCAGCAGCTTCCGAGAGAATCAGCCCCAGCATTTT,CASSFRENQPQHF
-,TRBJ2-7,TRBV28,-,TGTGCCAGCAGTTCCCCCCCTACGGCCGGCTACGAGCAGTACTTC,CASSSPPTAGYEQYF
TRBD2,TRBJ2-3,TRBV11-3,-,TGTGCCAGCAGCTTGGGACTAGCGGGAGGTACGCAGTATTTT,CASSLGLAGGTQYF
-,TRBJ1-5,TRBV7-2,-,TGTGCCAGCGCCCTAGTTAGTGGGACGGGCAATCAGCCCCAGCATTTT,CASALVSGTGNQPQHF
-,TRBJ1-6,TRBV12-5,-,TGTGCTAGTGGTCCGGGGCTGACACCTGATAATTCACCCCTCCACTTT,CASGPGLTPDNSPLHF